The clone carrying this T cell receptor (beta chain) was found a few times. Antigen specificity is unknown. The data are from a study of T cell repertoires in cytomegalovirus infection. Study details: CMV epitopes in the study were HLA-C-restricted (recently identified) and HLA-B-restricted (well studied). An indication of both CMV infection and matching HLA type came from public TCR beta signatures.

Broader study findings: CMV-specific TCR beta clonotypes restricted by HLA-C dominated the ex vivo response. Carriers of CMV plus the relevant HLA were identified by cumulative public TCR beta family frequency.

MiXCR, run by TCRdb on the reads, gives a single entry per CDR3 protein. The sample lists some 920,000 distinct CDR3 sequences; approximately 31% were seen once. Sequenced material: cultured CD8+ T cells from PBMCs, taken from culture after CMV antigen stimulation. This clonotype was sampled from a human donor in good health (CMV status not recorded). Some clones in this sample may be carry-over from other donors' samples.

CDR3 DNA: TGTGCCAGCAGCTGGGGACAGGTCAACACCGGGGAGCTGTTTTTT. Protein sequence: CASSWGQVNTGELFF. V is TRBV27 and J is TRBJ2-2; 8 positions agree with TRBD1. This CDR3 comprises 15 residues. From germline, CDR1 is MNHEY and CDR2 SMNVEV (reference sequence). Losses at the gene ends were 6 bases for V and 2 bases for J; bases not matched to a gene: 5.